These 29 T cell receptor beta chains were sequenced from one sample in a study of blood T cell repertoires in COVID-19. Assay: immunoSEQ multiplex PCR; the TCRdb copy retains only in-frame clones and omits some. The sample includes around 110,000 clones, roughly 83% of them seen just once. Sequencing was done on a sample of peripheral blood. Receptors originate from a man aged 25-45 years with acute or convalescent COVID-19.

The chain has TRBV29-1 and TRBJ1-2, with TRBD1 matching over 8 bases. Per germline, CDR1 SQVTM and CDR2 ANQGSEA. CDR3 length equals 15 residues. With V trimmed by 7 bases and J by 4 bases, 14 bases remained unmatched. The DNA for the CDR3 is TGCAGCGGTCAATCTGGACAGGGAGGAGGCTATGGCTACACCTTC. Encoded protein: CSGQSGQGGGYGYTF.

This chain uses TRBV7-3 with TRBJ2-1; D remains unclear. V lost 5 bases and J lost 5, with 16 bases in between. The CDR3 is 15 amino acids. Germline V CDR1 and CDR2: SGHTA, FQGTGA. The CDR3 DNA reads as TGTGCCAGCAGCGCCCTTTTAACAGCTAACAATGAGCAGTTCTTC. It codes for CASSALLTANNEQFF.

This clone was detected once. The rearrangement joins TRBV6-1 to TRBJ2-5; TRBD2 might be the D (5 bases). V dropped 1 base and J dropped 5 bases, with 17 bases sitting between them. This CDR3 contains 16 residues. Germline values: CDR1 MNHNS, CDR2 SASEGT. The CDR3 sequence: CASSEDWSGGGETQYF. The CDR3 region has the DNA TGTGCCAGCAGTGAAGATTGGAGTGGTGGCGGGGAGACCCAGTACTTC.

The gene calls are TRBV7-8 and TRBJ1-2; 9 nucleotides agree with TRBD1. The CDR3 loop spans 13 amino acids. The germline V gene encodes CDR1 SGHVS and CDR2 FQNEAQ. J lost 5 bases, V lost 4 bases, and 2 bases had no gene match. CDR3 amino acids: CASSWDRAYGYTF. DNA of the CDR3: TGTGCCAGCAGCTGGGACAGGGCTTATGGCTACACCTTC.

The gene calls are TRBV6-5 and TRBJ1-6; D unclear. Germline CDR1 reads MNHEY; CDR2 reads SVGAGI. V was trimmed by 8 bases and J by 7 bases, leaving 15 bases between them. CDR3 length: 14 residues. CDR3 sequence: CASHIKWQNSPLHF. For the CDR3, the DNA is TGTGCCAGCCACATAAAGTGGCAAAATTCACCCCTCCACTTT.

The V gene is TRBV6-5, the J gene TRBJ2-7; no clear D gene. CDR1 is MNHEY and CDR2 is SVGAGI in the germline V gene. V was shortened by 6 bases and J by 0 bases, with 12 bases between the two germline ends. CDR3 length equals 14 residues. The CDR3 nucleotides are TGTGCCAGCAGGGAGACTGAACTCTCCTACGAGCAGTACGTC. Translation gives CASRETELSYEQYV.

This sequence joins TRBV19 and TRBJ2-1, with 7 bases aligning to TRBD2. The junction had 3 bases not matched to a gene; V was cut back by 1 base and J by 3 bases. The length of the CDR3 is 15 residues. CDR1 is LNHDA, CDR2 SQIVND, per germline (reference sequence). This CDR3 is CASSIGGRSYNEQFF. DNA for the CDR3: TGTGCCAGTAGTATAGGCGGGAGAAGCTACAATGAGCAGTTCTTC.

V gene TRBV5-4 combines with J gene TRBJ2-5; a possible D gene is TRBD1 (6 bases). Trimming took 4 bases from V and 4 from J, leaving 17 bases between them. In germline, CDR1 is SGHNT, CDR2 YYREEE (reference sequence). The length of the CDR3 is 15 residues. The CDR3 sequence is CASSPSGAAGETQYF. Written as DNA, the CDR3 is TGTGCCAGCAGCCCCTCAGGGGCCGCGGGAGAGACCCAGTACTTC.

The chain recombines TRBV10-3 with TRBJ1-6; 8 positions match TRBD1. The CDR3 contains 16 residues. Germline CDR1 reads ENHRY; CDR2 reads SYGVKD. Trimming removed 11 bases from V and 0 bases from J; junction bases left unmatched: 9. CDR3 nucleotides: TGTGCCTCCGCAGGGGGCGGGAGCTCCTATAATTCACCCCTCCACTTT. It yields the protein CASAGGGSSYNSPLHF.

This sequence joins TRBV15 and TRBJ1-1, with D unclear. The germline V gene encodes CDR1 LNHNV and CDR2 YYDKDF (reference sequence). This CDR3 region has 15 residues. V gave up 0 bases and J gave up 1 base, with 9 bases separating them. The CDR3 sequence is CATSRDRTGNTEAFF. CDR3 nucleotide sequence: TGTGCCACCAGCAGAGATCGGACTGGGAACACTGAAGCTTTCTTT.

The V call is TRBV18, the J call TRBJ2-5, with D tentatively TRBD1 (6 bases). The germline V gene has CDR1 KGHSH and CDR2 LQKENI. V dropped 2 bases and J dropped 5 bases, with 18 bases sitting between them. CDR3 length: 16 amino acids. The CDR3 loop reads CASSPEQSGGGETQYF. CDR3 bases: TGTGCCAGCTCACCAGAACAATCTGGGGGCGGGGAGACCCAGTACTTC.

CDR3 region: CASSLDEGGEQYF. In DNA, the CDR3 is TGTGCCAGCAGCTTGGATGAAGGGGGTGAGCAGTACTTC. The rearrangement links TRBV7-8 to TRBJ2-7, with D perhaps TRBD1 (6 bases). The CDR3 runs to 13 residues. V was shortened by 3 bases and J by 7 bases, with 13 bases between the two germline ends. CDR1 and CDR2 from the germline V gene are SGHVS and FQNEAQ.

The gene calls are TRBV5-6 and TRBJ1-6; D is perhaps TRBD1 (5 bases). Germline assignment: CDR1 SGHDT and CDR2 YYEEEE. The V and J ends lost 3 bases and 2 bases respectively, with 9 bases between them. CDR3 length: 15 amino acids. In DNA, the CDR3 is TGTGCCAGCAGCTCCGACAGCCCCTATAATTCACCCCTCCACTTT. Encoded protein: CASSSDSPYNSPLHF.

V gene TRBV3-1 (or the pseudogene TRBV3-2) combines with J gene TRBJ1-4; D is unclear. V lost 4 bases, J lost 10 bases, and 13 bases lay in between. Germline lookup yields CDR1 LGHDT and CDR2 YNNKEL (reference sequence). This CDR3 is built from 13 residues. CDR3 sequence: CASSLGESRKLFF. CDR3 bases: TGTGCCAGCAGCCTTGGGGAGTCGCGAAAACTGTTTTTT.

This chain uses TRBV5-1 with TRBJ1-6; 7 bases fit TRBD1. CDR1 is SGHRS, CDR2 YFSETQ, per germline. With 9 bases clipped from V and 7 bases from J, the junction kept 10 bases outside the gene matches. The CDR3 covers 14 residues. In DNA, the CDR3 is TGCGCCACCACATATGGGACAGCAAATTCACCCCTCCACTTT. This gives the protein CATTYGTANSPLHF.

Written as DNA, the CDR3 is TGTGCCAGCAGCGAGCAAGTAAATAATTCACCCCTCCACTTT. It yields the protein CASSEQVNNSPLHF. The chain is built from TRBV9 and TRBJ1-6, with D hard to call. The ends were cut back, 3 bases at V and 5 bases at J, with 9 bases in the middle. Germline assignment: CDR1 SGDLS and CDR2 YYNGEE. The CDR3 consists of 14 residues.

The chain combines TRBV5-6 with TRBJ2-2; 9 bases line up with TRBD2. The CDR3 spans 16 residues. Trimming removed 0 bases from V and 7 bases from J; junction bases left unmatched: 7. The germline V gene has CDR1 SGHDT and CDR2 YYEEEE. The CDR3 DNA reads as TGTGCCAGCAGCTTGGGGCGGGAGGGCCGGAGCGGGGAGCTGTTTTTT. Translating gives CASSLGREGRSGELFF. Based on the CDR3 plus reference TRBV5-6 and TRBJ2-2, the full variable domain is DAGVTQSPTHLIKTRGQQVTLRCSPKSGHDTVSWYQQALGQGPQFIFQYYEEEERQRGNFPDRFSGHQFPNYSSELNVNALLLGDSALYLCASSLGREGRSGELFFGEGSRLTVL.

This clone was recorded once. This chain joins TRBV3-1 (or the pseudogene TRBV3-2) and TRBJ1-1, with a tentative D call TRBD1 (5 bases). This CDR3 comprises 13 residues. V lost 4 bases to trimming and J lost 5 bases, with 11 bases between them. Per germline, CDR1 LGHDT and CDR2 YNNKEL (reference sequence). CDR3 coding DNA: TGTGCCAGCAGCCGCCAGGGAGGGACTGAAGCTTTCTTT. It is translated as CASSRQGGTEAFF.

This clone was counted only a few times. The chain uses TRBV6-5 and TRBJ2-5; the D gene is possibly TRBD2 (5 bases). V lost 8 bases and J 5 bases, leaving 18 bases between the germline ends. The CDR3 is 14 residues long. The germline V gene encodes CDR1 MNHEY and CDR2 SVGAGI. CDR3 DNA: TGTGCCAGCGGCGGACTCACGGGCCGGGAGACCCAGTACTTC. It encodes CASGGLTGRETQYF.

The V and J genes are TRBV5-6 and TRBJ1-5; TRBD1 might be the D (6 bases). This CDR3 has 18 amino acids. Germline values: CDR1 SGHDT, CDR2 YYEEEE. Deletions cut 0 bases from V and 4 bases from J, with 20 bases between. The CDR3 sequence is CASSLGPRGGGSNQPQHF. As DNA, the CDR3 is TGTGCCAGCAGCTTGGGTCCCAGGGGAGGGGGTTCAAATCAGCCCCAGCATTTT. Full variable domain (missing parts from reference TRBV5-6 and TRBJ1-5): DAGVTQSPTHLIKTRGQQVTLRCSPKSGHDTVSWYQQALGQGPQFIFQYYEEEERQRGNFPDRFSGHQFPNYSSELNVNALLLGDSALYLCASSLGPRGGGSNQPQHFGDGTRLSIL.

The chain employs TRBV12-3 or TRBV12-4 and TRBJ2-7; TRBD1 is a possible D gene (6 bases). V lost 4 bases, J lost 10 bases, and 11 bases lay in between. The CDR3 loop spans 11 amino acids. CDR3 sequence: CASSSTGKQYF. The CDR3 coding sequence is TGTGCCAGCAGTTCAACAGGGAAACAGTACTTC.

This rearrangement joins TRBV7-9 to TRBJ2-5; 9 bases line up with TRBD1. With 2 bases clipped from V and 5 bases from J, the junction kept 9 bases outside the gene matches. The germline gives CDR1 SEHNR, CDR2 FQNEAQ (reference sequence). The CDR3 is made up of 16 amino acids. DNA for the CDR3: TGTGCCAGCAGCTTACTATCGAACAGGGGGCTTGAGACCCAGTACTTC. It translates to CASSLLSNRGLETQYF.

The chain combines TRBV10-3 with TRBJ1-1, with 11 bases fitting TRBD1. The CDR3 extends over 16 amino acids. Trimming removed 2 bases from V and 4 bases from J; junction bases left unmatched: 6. The germline CDR1 and CDR2 sequences are ENHRY and SYGVKD. CDR3 sequence (DNA): TGTGCCATCAGTGAGGGACAGGGGGCTATTGGCACTGAAGCTTTCTTT. This gives the protein CAISEGQGAIGTEAFF.

This clone was seen a few times. This chain joins TRBV5-1 and TRBJ2-5, with D possibly TRBD1 on 6 matching bases. Looked up from germline, CDR1 is SGHRS and CDR2 is YFSETQ. The CDR3 is 13 amino acids. The ends were cut back, 4 bases at V and 1 base at J, with 8 bases in the middle. CDR3 in amino acids: CASSRDIQETQYF. The CDR3 DNA is TGCGCCAGCAGCCGGGACATCCAAGAGACCCAGTACTTC.

Remarks on this clone: One junction end disagrees with the germline gene, perhaps due to a read error. The rearrangement joins TRBV7-7 to TRBJ2-1; 9 bases match TRBD2. Germline-derived CDR1 and CDR2 are SSHAT and FNYEAQ (reference sequence). The CDR3 consists of 15 residues. The CDR3 coding sequence is TGTGCTAGCAGCCCCTCTAGCGGGGCCCTTAATGAGCAGTTCTTC. This codes for CASSPSSGALNEQFF.

This chain joins TRBV9 and TRBJ2-3, with D perhaps TRBD1 (6 bases). V was shortened by 0 bases and J by 0 bases, with 20 bases between the two germline ends. The CDR3 is 19 amino acids. The germline CDR1 and CDR2 sequences are SGDLS and YYNGEE. For the CDR3, the DNA is TGTGCCAGCAGCGTAGGGGGATGGGGGCTCGGGGCTAGCACAGATACGCAGTATTTT. Translation: CASSVGGWGLGASTDTQYF.

V and J are TRBV13 and TRBJ2-7; D is perhaps TRBD1 (5 bases). This CDR3 has 15 residues. Germline V lookup: CDR1 PRHDT, CDR2 FYEKMQ (reference sequence). V dropped 0 bases and J dropped 0 bases, with 9 bases sitting between them. CDR3 region: CASSLGPGHSYEQYV. CDR3 bases: TGTGCCAGCAGCTTAGGCCCAGGGCACTCCTACGAGCAGTACGTC.

A single count supports this clone. The chain links TRBV5-7 to TRBJ1-2, with 9 bases fitting TRBD1. TRBV5-7 is marked as an open reading frame, function uncertain. The J segment lost 5 bases and the V segment lost 4 bases, leaving 6 bases of the junction unmatched. The CDR3 sequence is 14 residues long. For the CDR3, the DNA is TGTGCCAGCAGCCAAACAGGGGGCGAGTATGGCTACACCTTC. Its translation is CASSQTGGEYGYTF.

This clone was counted a few times. The chain couples TRBV10-1 to TRBJ2-7; D is uncertain. In germline, CDR1 is WNHNN, CDR2 SYGVQD (reference sequence). V lost 7 bases and J 6 bases, leaving 22 bases between the germline ends. CDR3 length equals 15 residues. The CDR3 reads CASTLGSHIPCEQYV. The CDR3 DNA follows: TGCGCCAGCACTCTAGGCTCCCATATCCCCTGCGAGCAGTACGTC.